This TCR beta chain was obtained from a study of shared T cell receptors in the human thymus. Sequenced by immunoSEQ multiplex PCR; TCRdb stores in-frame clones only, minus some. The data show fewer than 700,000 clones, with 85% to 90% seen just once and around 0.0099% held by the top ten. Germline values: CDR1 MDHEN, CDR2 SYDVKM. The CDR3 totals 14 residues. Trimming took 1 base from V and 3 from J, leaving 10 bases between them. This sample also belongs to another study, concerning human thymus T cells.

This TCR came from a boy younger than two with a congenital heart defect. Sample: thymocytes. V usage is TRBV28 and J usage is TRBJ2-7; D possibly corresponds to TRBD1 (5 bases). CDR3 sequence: CASSLLPGRYEQYF. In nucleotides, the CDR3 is TGTGCCAGCAGTTTATTACCAGGGCGCTACGAGCAGTACTTC.